This TCR beta chain was observed in a study of blood T cells in healthy people across ages. Next came a second PCR, run for about 6 to 12 cycles, which used a sample-barcoded 5' primer along with a J-beta primer mix. TCRdb processed the 5' RACE reads anew with MiXCR; each CDR3 protein has one entry. The sample has about 1.5 million distinct CDR3 sequences; 35% to 45% are singletons. CDR3 length: 14 residues. The junction had 6 bases not matched to a gene; V was cut back by 6 bases and J by 2 bases. CDR1 and CDR2 from the germline V gene are MNHNS and SASEGT. The sample was blood. This clonotype was sampled from a woman between 18 and 29 years old in good health. The genes are TRBV6-1 and TRBJ2-7; 8 nucleotides match TRBD1. CDR3 nucleotide sequence: TGTGCCAGCAGCCGACAGGGGTTAGCCTACGAGCAGTACTTC. Its protein product is CASSRQGLAYEQYF.